The present entry profiles one TCR beta chain with its context. The table lists this clonotype with many counts. Its cognate antigen has yet to be identified. No clone much larger than this one lies a single base away; base qualities are absent. TCR beta CDR3 regions were amplified from RNA transcripts for repertoire sequencing. A first-round RT-PCR used HTBI primers with the Qiagen OneStep RT-PCR kit, followed by a second-round multiplex PCR, size selection and purification. Sequencing of the libraries was carried out on an Illumina HiSeq2000 in paired-end mode with 100 bp reads. The original pipeline was this. Reads were processed with SOAPnuke, discarding reads with adapters, uncalled bases, mean Phred below 15, or no exact constant-primer or identifier match. COPE v1.2.5 was used to merge the high-quality paired reads. Each unique nucleotide sequence was defined as a clonotype, and clonotypes were aligned to IMGT TRB V, D and J references with MiTCR v1.1. Analysis was restricted to V-J combinations with a frequency above 0.0001, which covered about 99% of repertoires. For each V-J combination, a TCR clonal expansion and chaos score was defined as F50 clonal expansion divided by the chaos observed in the TCRdist matrix. Welch's t-statistics and random forest were used to reduce features to about a dozen V-J combinations, which were fed into a naive Bayes classifier. The similarity between thyroid and blood repertoires was quantified using the Morisita-Horn index. Through fastp at Q25 and MiXCR, TCRdb rebuilt clones from the public reads, retaining in-frame beta chains. Identical CDR3 proteins give one entry, which carries the most common genes and DNA. For this entry, the V and J calls and clone size follow TCRdb and not the study's own pipeline. The sample table lists over 500,000 distinct CDR3 sequences, approximately 21% of them with a count of one. The top ten clones comprise more than 5.5% of the sample.

The sample is drawn from a study of Graves' ophthalmopathy and Graves' hyperthyroidism (dated by TCRdb to 2017 to 2018). Describing the broader study: Peripheral blood was collected at initial diagnosis, prior to any treatment. An independent validation cohort was composed of 18 to 20 hyperthyroidism patients and 17 patients who later progressed from hyperthyroidism to ophthalmopathy. To explore V-J signatures distinguishing ophthalmopathy from hyperthyroidism, a discovery set of around 97 patients (about 44 ophthalmopathy, over 55 stable hyperthyroidism) was enrolled. The 100 or so discovery patients were randomly split 7:3 into training and test sets. After sampling, hyperthyroidism patients received methimazole starting at 30 mg daily, and ophthalmopathy patients received high-dose intravenous methylprednisolone. TCR beta repertoire signatures were used to distinguish Graves' ophthalmopathy from Graves' hyperthyroidism and to predict progression to ophthalmopathy. In total, 135 blood samples were TCR-sequenced: 43 ophthalmopathy, over 70 hyperthyroidism and some 17 hyperthyroidism-to-ophthalmopathy patients. In a handful of hyperthyroidism patients, the T-cell repertoire of thyroid tissue was compared with the T-cell repertoire of blood.

V is cut back by 4 bases and J by 1 base, with 9 bases in the junction unmatched. Including the terminal cysteine and phenylalanine, the CDR3 comprises 16 residues. Of all the DNA, just the CDR3 is kept, 48 bases in frame from base 1. According to the germline V gene, CDR1 reads MNHEY and CDR2 reads SVGAGI. A patient counted as having stable hyperthyroidism if there was no progression to ophthalmopathy within 18 months of follow-up. Hyperthyroidism patients were newly diagnosed, were aged 18 to 65 years, and had a disease duration under 2 months. Anyone with other autoimmune diseases, uncontrolled infections, pregnancy or lactation was excluded from the study. Clinical symptoms, serum thyroxine, TRAb, thyroid ultrasound and orbital computed tomography formed the basis of the diagnosis. PBMCs were isolated from about 10 ml of fresh peripheral blood by Ficoll-Paque density gradient centrifugation. Total RNA was extracted with Trizol reagent and quality-checked on an Agilent 2100 Bioanalyzer.

What the research found in general, with its limitations: No statistical method was used to set the sample size in advance, and the investigators knew which group each participant was assigned to. Among expanded thyroid clonotypes with frequency above 0.001, most also showed up in blood, which suggests that blood repertoires may reflect the thyroid immune response. In validation, the model predicted ophthalmopathy progression with 55% to 71% sensitivity and approximately 72% specificity; some 13 predicted patients were CT-confirmed with GO in a median of about 7.1 months. In cross-validation, the 13-signature model distinguished ophthalmopathy from stable hyperthyroidism with more than 85% sensitivity and approximately 81% specificity, while in the test set the corresponding values were roughly 80% and 75%.

The chain links TRBV6-5 with TRBJ1-1; TRBD1 lines up with 7 middle nucleotides. This sequence was found in a young woman with stable Graves' hyperthyroidism. Some clones in this sample may be carry-over from other donors' samples. Donor details come from another sample of the same person, matched by shared clones. The specimen was peripheral blood. The nucleotides read TGTGCCAGCAGTTCGGGACAGAGAACGTGGAACACTGAAGCTTTCTTT. Its protein is CASSSGQRTWNTEAFF.